The clone carrying this T cell receptor (beta chain) was counted a single time. Its specificity is not known. The CDR3 totals 14 residues. V dropped 6 bases and J dropped 1 base, with 12 bases sitting between them. The V gene's germline CDR1 is MNHEY and CDR2 SVGAGI. This record belongs to a study of siplizumab effects on memory and regulatory T cells. General study points: Siplizumab produced a significant reduction in alloreactive sequences that were traceable to unstimulated CD4+ memory cells. Just a small share of alloreactive clones was traced back to unstimulated subsets.

Here immunoSEQ multiplex PCR was the method, and the copy in TCRdb shows in-frame clones only, minus some. The sample lists over 95,000 clones; 85% to 95% were seen once. Sequences were obtained from non-Treg CD4+ T cells sorted from blood. The source of this sequence is a human donor in good health. This chain uses TRBV6-5 with TRBJ1-1; D is uncertain. The CDR3 DNA follows: TGTGCCAGCAGCTTAATAGGCGGGAACACTGAAGCTTTCTTT. Its protein product is CASSLIGGNTEAFF.